This T cell receptor beta chain was obtained from a study of T cells in Graves' hyperthyroidism and ophthalmopathy. Researchers amplified the TCR beta CDR3 regions from RNA transcripts. Carried out on the TCR CDR3, a first-round RT-PCR used the HTBI primer set. TCRdb re-derived calls from the multiplex PCR reads in MiXCR, one entry per CDR3 protein. Of roughly 300,000 distinct CDR3 sequences in the sample, 21% were seen once. The CDR3 spans 14 residues. The V segment lost 5 bases and the J segment 12 bases; nucleotides outside the gene matches: 12. From germline, CDR1 is DFQATT and CDR2 SNEGSKA (reference sequence).

The TCR originated in a woman aged 50 to 60 with Graves' hyperthyroidism. The chain links TRBV20-1 to TRBJ2-1, with 11 nucleotides matching TRBD2. Sequenced: blood. In nucleotides, the CDR3 is TGCAGTGCTGAGACGGTTAGCGGGGGGGACGGGCAGTTCTTC. Encoded protein: CSAETVSGGDGQFF.